The rows below give T cell receptor beta chains drawn from one sample of a study of blood T cell repertoires in COVID-19. Sequencing used immunoSEQ multiplex PCR; TCRdb keeps in-frame clones, though not all of them. The sample has approximately 250,000 clones, roughly 85% seen once. The material sequenced was PBMCs or T cells enriched from blood (not recorded which). The receptors shown here come from a woman aged 45-59 years with acute COVID-19. CDR3s include the opening cysteine and the closing phenylalanine or tryptophan. D genes are given only for firm matches. Some rows have no size entry. The others give once, few or many, or a class for an expanded clone.

>NA|NA|18|TRBV5-1|TRBJ1-4
CASSLGIGQGRNNEKLFF
TGCGCCAGCAGCTTGGGAATAGGGCAGGGTCGCAATAATGAAAAACTGTTTTTT
>once|NA|23|TRBV3-1/TRBV3-2|TRBJ1-1
CASSLTTRLGHTGKIVRNTEAFF
TGTGCCAGCAGCCTGACCACACGACTTGGCCATACAGGGAAGATTGTGAGGAACACTGAAGCTTTCTTT
>few|TRBD1|12|TRBV29-1|TRBJ2-7
CSAMTGPYEQYF
TGCAGCGCTATGACAGGGCCCTACGAGCAGTACTTC
>once|TRBD1|14|TRBV7-9|TRBJ1-1
CASSLDRGGTEAFF
TGTGCCAGCAGCTTGGACAGGGGAGGCACTGAAGCTTTCTTT
>NA|TRBD1|15|TRBV5-1|TRBJ1-1
CASSFLGGRETEAFF
TGCGCCAGCAGCTTTCTAGGGGGCAGGGAAACTGAAGCTTTCTTT
>NA|TRBD1|14|TRBV6-5|TRBJ2-7
CASSRRGPEYEQYF
TGTGCCAGCAGTCGCAGGGGGCCTGAATACGAGCAGTACTTC
>NA|NA|15|TRBV3-1/TRBV3-2|TRBJ1-1
CASSQGGLRDNEAFF
TGTGCCAGCAGCCAAGGAGGGCTTAGGGATAATGAAGCTTTCTTT
>NA|TRBD2|17|TRBV19|TRBJ2-3
CASSTSDERGGRGTQYF
TGTGCCAGTAGTACCTCAGATGAGCGGGGGGGCCGGGGTACGCAGTATTTT
>few|NA|16|TRBV3-1/TRBV3-2|TRBJ1-1
CASSQGIGGGNTEAFF
TGTGCCAGCAGCCAAGGCATTGGTGGAGGGAACACTGAAGCTTTCTTT
>NA|NA|16|TRBV7-9|TRBJ1-6
CASSRSTGTYNSPLHF
TGTGCCAGCAGCCGCTCCACAGGGACCTATAATTCACCCCTCCACTTT
>NA|NA|10|TRBV7-2|TRBJ1-1
CASSFRGAFF
TGTGCCAGCAGCTTCCGCGGAGCTTTCTTT
>NA|NA|13|TRBV10-3|TRBJ1-1
CAIQGLGNTEAFF
TGTGCCATTCAGGGACTGGGGAACACTGAAGCTTTCTTT
>NA|TRBD1|14|TRBV10-3|TRBJ2-7
CAISGTDSSYEQYF
TGTGCCATCAGCGGGACAGATTCTTCCTACGAGCAGTACTTC
>NA|NA|13|TRBV5-1|TRBJ2-7
CASSQGQVYEQYF
TGCGCCAGCAGCCAGGGACAAGTCTACGAGCAGTACTTC
>NA|NA|16|TRBV4-3|TRBJ1-2
CASSQDGSVGGRGYTF
TGCGCCAGCAGCCAAGACGGATCAGTAGGGGGTCGGGGCTACACCTTC
>NA|NA|14|TRBV9|TRBJ1-1
CASSVAGKNTEAFF
TGTGCCAGCAGCGTAGCGGGGAAAAACACTGAAGCTTTCTTT
>NA|NA|13|TRBV2|TRBJ1-2
CASNPRQGYGYTF
TGTGCCAGCAATCCAAGGCAGGGCTATGGCTACACCTTC
>NA|NA|14|TRBV6-6|TRBJ1-6
CASRPGGEYSPLHF
TGTGCCAGCAGGCCGGGAGGGGAGTATTCACCCCTCCACTTT
>NA|NA|14|TRBV7-2|TRBJ2-1
CASSLGLPHNEQFF
TGTGCCAGCAGCTTGGGACTCCCCCACAATGAGCAGTTCTTC
>NA|TRBD1|14|TRBV5-4|TRBJ1-1
CASSPDRGPTEAFF
TGTGCCAGCAGCCCTGACAGGGGTCCCACTGAAGCTTTCTTT
>NA|NA|12|TRBV5-1|TRBJ2-7
CASSLSEYEQYF
TGCGCCAGCAGCTTGTCAGAATACGAGCAGTACTTC
>NA|NA|15|TRBV11-2|TRBJ2-2
CASSFTGKNTGELFF
TGTGCCAGCAGCTTCACAGGGAAGAACACCGGGGAGCTGTTTTTT
>NA|NA|13|TRBV7-8|TRBJ1-5
CASSQPGDQPQHF
TGTGCCAGCAGCCAACCAGGGGACCAGCCCCAGCATTTT
>NA|TRBD1|17|TRBV5-8|TRBJ1-1
CASSLAGRGPMNTEAFF
TGTGCCAGCAGCTTGGCCGGGAGGGGGCCTATGAACACTGAAGCTTTCTTT
>NA|TRBD1|16|TRBV9|TRBJ1-3
CASSPTGQGAGNTIYF
TGTGCCAGCAGCCCCACCGGACAGGGGGCTGGAAACACCATATATTTT
>NA|TRBD1|13|TRBV7-8|TRBJ1-5
CASSLSRQGDQHF
TGTGCCAGCAGCCTCAGTAGACAGGGGGACCAGCATTTT
>NA|NA|14|TRBV27|TRBJ2-6
CASTLLTGANVLTF
TGTGCCAGCACCCTACTCACCGGGGCCAACGTCCTGACTTTC
>NA|NA|14|TRBV7-9|TRBJ1-6
CASSGVRGNSPLHF
TGTGCCAGCAGTGGTGTCAGGGGTAATTCACCCCTCCACTTT
>NA|TRBD1|16|TRBV30|TRBJ1-1
CAWKSPGTGRNTEAFF
TGTGCCTGGAAATCTCCCGGGACAGGGCGCAACACTGAAGCTTTCTTT
>NA|NA|15|TRBV7-3|TRBJ1-1
CASSLYETPWSEAFF
TGTGCCAGCAGCTTATACGAAACCCCCTGGAGTGAAGCTTTCTTT
>NA|NA|15|TRBV5-4|TRBJ2-1
CASSQSSEGLNEQFF
TGTGCCAGCAGCCAATCTAGCGAGGGTCTCAATGAGCAGTTCTTC
>few|TRBD2|15|TRBV6-5|TRBJ2-1
CASSTSGGSYNEQFF
TGTGCCAGCAGTACTAGCGGGGGGTCCTACAATGAGCAGTTCTTC
>NA|NA|16|TRBV3-1/TRBV3-2|TRBJ2-1
CASSPDGTSIYNEQFF
TGTGCCAGCAGCCCTGACGGGACTTCGATCTACAATGAGCAGTTCTTC
>NA|TRBD1|13|TRBV5-6|TRBJ1-2
CASSGRTGDGYTF
TGTGCCAGCAGCGGCCGGACAGGGGACGGCTACACCTTC
>NA|NA|15|TRBV9|TRBJ2-1
CASSVEGYPYNEQFF
TGTGCCAGCAGCGTAGAGGGGTATCCCTACAATGAGCAGTTCTTC
>NA|TRBD2|18|TRBV5-5|TRBJ2-5
CASSPSLASGPQIETQYF
TGTGCCAGCAGCCCCTCCTTGGCTAGCGGGCCTCAAATAGAGACCCAGTACTTC
>NA|TRBD1|14|TRBV5-1|TRBJ1-1
CASSLTGGNTEAFF
TGCGCCAGCAGCTTGACAGGGGGAAACACTGAAGCTTTCTTT
>NA|NA|12|TRBV6-5|TRBJ1-3
CASRGAGNTIYF
TGTGCCAGCCGGGGGGCTGGAAACACCATATATTTT